Listed here are 29 T cell receptor beta chains from one sample, sequenced in a study of stem cell transplantation in POMP-related autoinflammatory disease. Method: immunoSEQ multiplex PCR; TCRdb's copy keeps in-frame clones and lacks some. The sample contains 33,000 or so clones, about 90% of which appear only once. Sequenced here: CD4+ T cells from PBMCs, sampled before stem cell transplantation. Every receptor here comes from a human donor with POMP-related autoinflammation and immune dysregulation (PRAID).

The J gene is TRBJ1-4, the V gene TRBV15; 7 bases line up with TRBD1. Germline V gene data show CDR1 as LNHNV and CDR2 as YYDKDF (reference sequence). The junction had 5 bases not matched to a gene; V was cut back by 1 base and J by 3 bases. This CDR3 has 16 residues. CDR3 DNA: TGTGCCACCAGCAGAGCGACAGGGTTTCCTAATGAAAAACTGTTTTTT. Encoded protein: CATSRATGFPNEKLFF. The whole variable domain, filled in from reference TRBV15 and TRBJ1-4, reads DAMVIQNPRYQVTQFGKPVTLSCSQTLNHNVMYWYQQKSSQAPKLLFHYYDKDFNNEADTPDNFQSRRPNTSFCFLDIRSPGLGDTAMYLCATSRATGFPNEKLFFGSGTQLSVL.

The V call is TRBV5-1, the J call TRBJ2-3; D may correspond to TRBD1 or TRBD2 (5 bases each). Trimming stripped 4 bases from V and 0 bases from J, with 12 bases between. CDR1 is SGHRS, CDR2 YFSETQ, per germline. There are 15 residues in the CDR3. The CDR3 sequence: CASSPTGTSTDTQYF. The CDR3 nucleotides are TGCGCCAGCAGCCCGACCGGGACCAGCACAGATACGCAGTATTTT.

The V and J genes are TRBV28 and TRBJ2-3; D gene uncertain. The CDR3 contains 16 residues. Between the trimmed V and J ends, which lost 3 bases and 2 bases, there was a span of 15 bases. Per the germline V gene, CDR1 is MDHEN and CDR2 is SYDVKM. As DNA, the CDR3 is TGTGCCAGCAGTTTGGGGTCCCTTATTCCCACAGATACGCAGTATTTT. Its protein product is CASSLGSLIPTDTQYF.

This chain joins TRBV7-9 and TRBJ2-5; D remains unclear. Germline V gives CDR1 SEHNR, CDR2 FQNEAQ (reference sequence). Trimming stripped 4 bases from V and 4 bases from J, with 10 bases between. This CDR3 region has 13 residues. CDR3 in amino acids: CASSSNPRETQYF. CDR3 nucleotide sequence: TGTGCCAGCAGCTCGAACCCTCGAGAGACCCAGTACTTC. Full variable domain (remainder filled in from reference TRBV7-9 and TRBJ2-5): DTGVSQNPRHKITKRGQNVTFRCDPISEHNRLYWYRQTLGQGPEFLTYFQNEAQLEKSRLLSDRFSAERPKGSFSTLEIQRTEQGDSAMYLCASSSNPRETQYFGPGTRLLVL.

The chain recombines TRBV2 with TRBJ1-6; TRBD1 matches at 10 bases. There are 17 residues in the CDR3. Germline CDR1 and CDR2: SNHLY and FYNNEI. J lost 7 bases, V lost 2 bases, and 8 bases had no gene match. Written as DNA, the CDR3 is TGTGCCAGCAGTGAAAGAGGGGGACAGGGGCTAAATTCACCCCTCCACTTT. Its protein product is CASSERGGQGLNSPLHF.

The rearrangement uses TRBV6-6 and TRBJ2-3, with a weak D call TRBD1 (5 bases). V shed 0 bases and J shed 0 bases, with 7 bases lying between them. Germline CDR1 reads MNHNY; CDR2 reads SVGAGI (reference sequence). The CDR3 has 15 amino acids. This CDR3 is CASSYSGASTDTQYF. The CDR3, as DNA: TGTGCCAGCAGTTACTCAGGGGCTAGCACAGATACGCAGTATTTT.

This clone was picked up one time. The chain employs TRBV19 and TRBJ2-1; 7 nucleotides match TRBD1. V trimming: 6 bases; J trimming: 7 bases; junction bases outside the gene matches: 6. CDR3 size: 13 residues. Germline values: CDR1 LNHDA, CDR2 SQIVND (reference sequence). CDR3 residues: CASRQLQGNEQFF. DNA for the CDR3: TGTGCCAGTAGACAGCTACAGGGGAATGAGCAGTTCTTC.

The J gene is TRBJ2-3, the V gene TRBV6-1, with D possibly being TRBD1 (5 bases). The ends were cut back, 6 bases at V and 0 bases at J, with 13 bases in the middle. CDR1 and CDR2 from the germline V gene are MNHNS and SASEGT. The CDR3 sequence is 15 residues long. The CDR3 is CASSFRTLSTDTQYF. The CDR3 DNA follows: TGTGCCAGCAGCTTCCGGACACTCAGCACAGATACGCAGTATTTT.

The chain uses TRBV5-1 and TRBJ2-5; D is uncertain. The CDR3 sequence is 13 residues long. Per germline, CDR1 SGHRS and CDR2 YFSETQ. Trimming left V 0 bases short and J 1 base short, with 4 bases between. CDR3 sequence: CASSLALQETQYF. CDR3 coding DNA: TGCGCCAGCAGCTTGGCTCTCCAAGAGACCCAGTACTTC. Variable domain in full (rest from reference TRBV5-1 and TRBJ2-5): KAGVTQTPRYLIKTRGQQVTLSCSPISGHRSVSWYQQTPGQGLQFLFEYFSETQRNKGNFPGRFSGRQFSNSRSEMNVSTLELGDSALYLCASSLALQETQYFGPGTRLLVL.

This clone was counted between two and nine times. This chain links TRBV7-9 with TRBJ1-2; 10 positions match TRBD1. The germline gives CDR1 SEHNR, CDR2 FQNEAQ (reference sequence). CDR3 size: 15 residues. J lost 4 bases, V lost 10 bases, and 12 bases had no gene match. The CDR3 sequence is CATPKWTGGGYGYTF. The CDR3 bases are TGTGCCACTCCAAAATGGACAGGGGGAGGCTATGGCTACACCTTC.

This chain joins TRBV4-1 and TRBJ2-3; 11 bases match TRBD2. The CDR3 contains 16 residues. V dropped 3 bases and J dropped 0; count of bases not matched to a gene: 2. CDR1 MGHRA and CDR2 YSYEKL come from the germline V gene. The CDR3 reads CASSQGTSGSTDTQYF. CDR3 nucleotide sequence: TGCGCCAGCAGCCAGGGGACTAGCGGTAGCACAGATACGCAGTATTTT.

The V gene is TRBV2, the J gene TRBJ1-1, with D hard to call. Deletions cut 4 bases from V and 1 base from J, with 7 bases between. CDR1 SNHLY and CDR2 FYNNEI come from the germline V gene. The CDR3 has 13 amino acids. This chain's CDR3 is CASSVPGNTEAFF. The CDR3 nucleotides read TGTGCCAGCAGTGTACCGGGGAACACTGAAGCTTTCTTT.

The genes are TRBV4-1 and TRBJ2-2, with 9 bases that match TRBD2. Germline values: CDR1 MGHRA, CDR2 YSYEKL. This CDR3 contains 17 residues. With V trimmed by 4 bases and J by 0 bases, 6 bases remained unmatched. The CDR3 protein is CASSPGTSRANTGELFF. The CDR3 region has the DNA TGCGCCAGCAGCCCCGGGACTAGCCGAGCGAACACCGGGGAGCTGTTTTTT.

V usage is TRBV28 and J usage is TRBJ2-7; D perhaps matches TRBD1 (5 bases). CDR3 length: 14 residues. Trimming pared 3 bases from V and 7 bases from J, leaving 16 bases between. Per germline, CDR1 MDHEN and CDR2 SYDVKM. In DNA, the CDR3 is TGTGCCAGCAGTTTTACCAGGGTTGGTACAGAGCAGTACTTC. Translating it yields CASSFTRVGTEQYF.

This clone was recorded a few times. The chain is built from TRBV4-1 and TRBJ1-5, with D uncertain. This CDR3 has 15 residues. Trimming took 1 base from V and 2 from J, leaving 9 bases between them. Germline CDR1 and CDR2: MGHRA and YSYEKL. CDR3 nucleotides: TGCGCCAGCAGCCAAGTGGACCCTGGCAATCAGCCCCAGCATTTT. It is translated as CASSQVDPGNQPQHF.

The chain links TRBV6-5 to TRBJ2-2, with D unresolved. With 2 bases removed from V and 7 bases from J, the gap between germline ends came to 11 bases. The germline V gene encodes CDR1 MNHEY and CDR2 SVGAGI. CDR3 length equals 14 residues. The CDR3 protein is CASSYQDGVGELFF. Here the CDR3 DNA reads TGTGCCAGCAGTTACCAGGATGGGGTCGGGGAGCTGTTTTTT.

This clone occurred a few times. This rearrangement joins TRBV7-9 to TRBJ2-7; 8 bases are a match to TRBD1. Germline assignment: CDR1 SEHNR and CDR2 FQNEAQ (reference sequence). The CDR3 has 15 residues. V shed 5 bases and J 4 bases; nucleotides not matched to a gene: 10. The CDR3 DNA is TGTGCCAGCAGCCCGCCACGCAGGACAGGGTACGAGCAGTACTTC. This encodes CASSPPRRTGYEQYF.

The table lists this clone with a few counts. The J gene is TRBJ1-2, the V gene TRBV19, with D perhaps matching TRBD1 (5 bases). V shed 6 bases and J shed 6 bases, with 11 bases lying between them. Germline CDR1 reads LNHDA; CDR2 reads SQIVND (reference sequence). This CDR3 contains 12 residues. CDR3: CASRSDRDGYTF. CDR3 in DNA: TGTGCCAGTAGGAGTGACAGAGATGGCTACACCTTC.

V gene TRBV5-6 combines with J gene TRBJ2-2; TRBD1 matches at 8 bases. From germline, CDR1 is SGHDT and CDR2 YYEEEE. The CDR3 is made up of 17 amino acids. V trimming: 0 bases; J trimming: 4 bases; junction bases outside the gene matches: 8. This chain's CDR3 is CASSLAGQGALTGELFF. CDR3 bases: TGTGCCAGCAGCTTGGCAGGCCAGGGGGCGCTCACCGGGGAGCTGTTTTTT.

This chain uses TRBV5-4 with TRBJ2-6, with D perhaps matching TRBD1 (5 bases). Trimming cost V 4 bases and J 2 bases, with 13 bases left between them. Germline V lookup: CDR1 SGHNT, CDR2 YYREEE (reference sequence). CDR3 length equals 16 residues. This CDR3 reads CASSIPRVTGANVLTF. The CDR3 DNA follows: TGTGCCAGCAGCATACCCAGGGTTACTGGGGCCAACGTCCTGACTTTC.

The CDR3 nucleotides read TGCGCCAGCAGCTTGGCCGGTCTTGACACCGGGGAGCTGTTTTTT. It specifies CASSLAGLDTGELFF. The chain is built from TRBV5-1 and TRBJ2-2; no clear D. Germline V lookup: CDR1 SGHRS, CDR2 YFSETQ. This CDR3 has 15 amino acids. V shed 0 bases and J shed 3 bases, with 9 bases lying between them.

V and J are TRBV5-1 and TRBJ2-5, with 8 bases aligning to TRBD1. V lost 3 bases and J lost 5; bases outside the gene matches: 9. Germline CDR1 reads SGHRS; CDR2 reads YFSETQ. This CDR3 is 15 amino acids long. The CDR3 coding sequence is TGCGCCAGCAGCTACGGACAGGGTACTTGGGAGACCCAGTACTTC. Translated: CASSYGQGTWETQYF.

The J gene is TRBJ2-5, the V gene TRBV2; tentatively, D is TRBD1 (5 bases). V lost 3 bases and J lost 5, with 7 bases in between. Germline CDR1 is SNHLY and CDR2 is FYNNEI. This CDR3 is 12 amino acids long. The CDR3 DNA sequence: TGTGCCAGCAGTGAGCAGGGCGAGACCCAGTACTTC. Translated: CASSEQGETQYF.

A single count supports this clone. The chain uses TRBV6-5 and TRBJ2-2; D assignment may be TRBD1 or TRBD2 (5 bases each). CDR3 length: 15 amino acids. Germline V gene sequence: CDR1 MNHEY, CDR2 SVGAGI. V was trimmed by 2 bases and J by 2 bases, leaving 9 bases between them. In DNA form, the CDR3 reads TGTGCCAGCAGTTACGGGACCCCCAACACCGGGGAGCTGTTTTTT. Translating it yields CASSYGTPNTGELFF.

The V call is TRBV23-1, the J call TRBJ1-5; no firm D call. TRBV23-1 is labeled an ORF, and its function is uncertain. The V gene lost 0 bases and the J gene lost 0 bases, with 12 bases spanning the gap. The length of the CDR3 is 17 residues. The CDR3 coding sequence is TGCGCCAGCAGTCAATCTTTCGATGCCCCTAGCAATCAGCCCCAGCATTTT. Translated: CASSQSFDAPSNQPQHF.

The chain is built from TRBV6-5 and TRBJ2-1, with 12 bases identical to TRBD1. The CDR3 totals 15 residues. The V gene's germline CDR1 is MNHEY and CDR2 SVGAGI. Trimming at V came to 5 bases and at J to 8 bases, leaving 7 bases not matched to a gene. The chain's CDR3 is CASSTSGQGADEQFF. CDR3 sequence (DNA): TGTGCCAGCAGTACCTCGGGACAGGGGGCCGATGAGCAGTTCTTC.

CDR3 loop: CASGPHREGMNTEAFF. In DNA, the CDR3 is TGTGCTAGTGGCCCACACCGGGAGGGCATGAACACTGAAGCTTTCTTT. The chain has TRBV12-5 and TRBJ1-1; D not certain. Per germline, CDR1 LGHNT and CDR2 FRNRAP. The CDR3 sequence is 16 residues long. The V gene lost 6 bases and the J gene lost 0 bases, with 17 bases spanning the gap.

The CDR3 nucleotides are TGTGCCAGCAGTTTGGACAGGAGCTCCTACAATGAGCAGTTCTTC. Translating gives CASSLDRSSYNEQFF. This sequence joins TRBV6-6 and TRBJ2-1; TRBD1 agrees at 7 bases. Trimming took 4 bases from V and 0 from J; bases not matched to a gene: 3. The CDR3 has 15 amino acids. Germline V gene data show CDR1 as MNHNY and CDR2 as SVGAGI (reference sequence).

This clone was counted between two and nine times. This chain connects TRBV7-9 to TRBJ1-1; no reliable D call. Germline assignment: CDR1 SEHNR and CDR2 FQNEAQ (reference sequence). V was cut by 5 bases and J by 0 bases, with 7 bases left in between. The CDR3 runs to 13 residues. Here the CDR3 reads CASSQGVNTEAFF. The CDR3 DNA reads TGTGCCAGCAGCCAAGGTGTGAACACTGAAGCTTTCTTT. Using reference TRBV7-9 and TRBJ1-1 for the parts outside the CDR3, the full variable domain is DTGVSQNPRHKITKRGQNVTFRCDPISEHNRLYWYRQTLGQGPEFLTYFQNEAQLEKSRLLSDRFSAERPKGSFSTLEIQRTEQGDSAMYLCASSQGVNTEAFFGQGTRLTVV.